The rows below give T cell receptor beta chains drawn from one sample of a study of T cell responses to AZD1222 COVID-19 vaccine. TCRdb's copy holds only in-frame clones and misses some; the assay was immunoSEQ multiplex PCR. Of some 120,000 clones detected, approximately 90% appear once; the ten largest clones hold approximately 1.6%. This specimen consisted of peripheral blood, obtained on day 0 of AZD1222 vaccination. The receptors originated from an adult in good health. CDR3s include the opening cysteine and the closing phenylalanine or tryptophan. A D gene is named only where the DNA matches it firmly. Clone size is given for some rows only: seen once, a few or many times, or a class if the clone is expanded.

j_call	v_call	clone_size	d_call	cdr3_aa	cdr3_nt
TRBJ1-6	TRBV25-1	NA	NA	CASSPRQTINSPLHF	TGTGCCAGCAGTCCCCGACAGACAATTAATTCACCCCTCCACTTT
TRBJ2-6	TRBV6-4	NA	NA	CASRPQGSGANVLTF	TGTGCCAGCAGACCACAGGGCTCTGGGGCCAACGTCCTGACTTTC
TRBJ2-7	TRBV5-6	NA	NA	CASSFPRVGEQYF	TGTGCCAGCAGCTTCCCGAGGGTTGGAGAGCAGTACTTC
TRBJ1-4	TRBV6-6	NA	TRBD1	CASMVGGLANEKLFF	TGTGCCAGCATGGTAGGGGGCCTTGCTAATGAAAAACTGTTTTTT
TRBJ1-5	TRBV3-1/TRBV3-2	NA	NA	CAVSQGPGPQHF	TGTGCCGTTTCCCAGGGGCCCGGACCCCAGCATTTT
TRBJ2-5	TRBV7-9	NA	NA	CASSLEQGFGTQYF	TGTGCCAGCAGCTTAGAGCAGGGCTTTGGGACCCAGTACTTC
TRBJ2-3	TRBV2	NA	TRBD2	CASETSGGHLPDTQYF	TGTGCCAGTGAGACTAGCGGGGGGCACCTCCCAGATACGCAGTATTTT
TRBJ1-1	TRBV19	NA	NA	CASSITGWNTEAFF	TGTGCCAGTAGTATAACAGGGTGGAACACTGAAGCTTTCTTT
TRBJ1-5	TRBV19	NA	TRBD1	CASTQDRVNQPQHF	TGTGCCAGTACCCAGGACAGGGTCAATCAGCCCCAGCATTTT
TRBJ2-5	TRBV6-1	NA	NA	CASSDPSPQTQYF	TGTGCCAGCAGTGACCCGTCCCCTCAGACCCAGTACTTC
TRBJ1-6	TRBV7-2	NA	NA	CASSPPRKSPLHF	TGTGCCAGCTCCCCCCCCAGGAAGTCACCCCTCCACTTT
TRBJ1-2	TRBV7-6	NA	NA	CASSEGIRVLDGYTF	TGTGCCAGCAGCGAGGGGATCAGGGTTCTGGACGGCTACACCTTC
TRBJ1-6	TRBV18	NA	NA	CASSPQQPASPLHF	TGTGCCAGCTCACCTCAACAGCCAGCCTCACCCCTCCACTTT
TRBJ1-1	TRBV9	NA	TRBD1	CASSPRTGVNTEAFF	TGTGCCAGCAGCCCCCGGACAGGGGTTAACACTGAAGCTTTCTTT
TRBJ1-4	TRBV5-1	NA	NA	CASSPGGATNEKLFF	TGCGCCAGCAGCCCTGGCGGAGCAACTAATGAAAAACTGTTTTTT
TRBJ2-7	TRBV6-5	few	TRBD1	CASSTGEKQYF	TGTGCCAGCAGTACAGGGGAAAAGCAGTACTTC
TRBJ1-1	TRBV3-1/TRBV3-2	few	TRBD1	CASSQGALTEAFF	TGTGCCAGCAGTCAGGGGGCGCTGACTGAAGCTTTCTTT
TRBJ1-5	TRBV27	NA	NA	CASSLSRLSNQPQHF	TGTGCCAGCAGTTTATCGCGGCTTAGCAATCAGCCCCAGCATTTT
TRBJ2-5	TRBV7-3	once	TRBD2	CASSLTSGGAETQYF	TGTGCCAGCAGCTTAACTAGCGGGGGGGCCGAGACCCAGTACTTC
TRBJ2-7	TRBV18	NA	TRBD1	CASSPTIQGATYEQYF	TGTGCCAGCTCACCGACGATACAGGGGGCAACCTACGAGCAGTACTTC
TRBJ2-7	TRBV2	NA	NA	CASEVTYEQYF	TGTGCCAGCGAGGTCACCTACGAGCAGTACTTC
TRBJ2-4	TRBV6-2/TRBV6-3	NA	NA	CASSYVGRGSVAKNIQYF	TGTGCCAGCAGTTATGTCGGCAGGGGTTCCGTAGCCAAAAACATTCAGTACTTC
TRBJ1-1	TRBV30	NA	NA	CAWSVQGDTEAFF	TGTGCCTGGAGTGTACAGGGCGACACTGAAGCTTTCTTT
TRBJ1-1	TRBV19	NA	TRBD1	CASSIGRVGQGVRDTEAFF	TGTGCCAGTAGTATAGGGCGAGTGGGACAGGGCGTCCGAGACACTGAAGCTTTCTTT
TRBJ1-4	TRBV30	NA	NA	CAWRVASTNEKLFF	TGTGCCTGGCGGGTGGCCTCAACTAATGAAAAACTGTTTTTT
TRBJ2-2	TRBV14	NA	NA	CASSLTDPGELFF	TGTGCCAGCAGCCTTACAGATCCCGGGGAGCTGTTTTTT
TRBJ1-2	TRBV28	NA	NA	CASSFRDRRYNYGYTF	TGTGCCAGCAGTTTCAGGGACCGAAGGTATAACTATGGCTACACCTTC
TRBJ2-7	TRBV7-2	NA	NA	CASSLGIDSYEQYF	TGTGCCAGCAGCTTAGGGATTGACTCCTACGAGCAGTACTTC
TRBJ2-1	TRBV20-1	NA	TRBD2	CSASGGEGYNEQFF	TGCAGTGCTAGTGGTGGGGAGGGCTACAATGAGCAGTTCTTC
TRBJ1-5	TRBV5-8	NA	NA	CASSLVGERNQPQHF	TGTGCCAGCAGCTTGGTGGGGGAGAGAAATCAGCCCCAGCATTTT
TRBJ1-4	TRBV18	NA	NA	CASSPRALQGLEKLFF	TGTGCCAGCTCACCACGGGCACTCCAGGGGCTTGAAAAACTGTTTTTT
TRBJ1-2	TRBV7-9	NA	NA	CASSPGGGFILKYGYTF	TGTGCCAGCAGCCCCGGCGGAGGGTTCATCCTTAAGTATGGCTACACCTTC